The 31 T cell receptor beta chains below were found in one sample sequenced in a study of T cell responses to AZD1222 COVID-19 vaccine. Libraries were prepared by immunoSEQ multiplex PCR; TCRdb keeps only in-frame clonotypes and omits some of them. The table shows around 130,000 clones, with around 87% occurring only once. The specimen comprised peripheral blood, sampled 28 days after the second AZD1222 dose. The receptors come from an adult who received the AZD1222 COVID-19 vaccine.

The chain joins TRBV7-3 to TRBJ2-1; 7 positions match TRBD1. The CDR3 totals 18 residues. Germline CDR1 and CDR2: SGHTA and FQGTGA. V lost 5 bases to trimming and J lost 4 bases; unmatched junction nucleotides: 17. CDR3 DNA sequence: TGTGCCAGCAGCCCGATAGCCCGGGGACAGCTTACTTACAATGAGCAGTTCTTC. It is translated as CASSPIARGQLTYNEQFF.

Here the CDR3 reads CASSLDRGRTGGHTEAFF. CDR3 DNA: TGTGCCAGCAGCTTAGATCGCGGGAGGACAGGGGGCCACACTGAAGCTTTCTTT. This rearrangement joins TRBV11-2 to TRBJ1-1, with 11 bases that match TRBD1. The germline V gene has CDR1 SGHAT and CDR2 FQNNGV. This CDR3 is 18 amino acids long. V trimming: 0 bases; J trimming: 3 bases; junction bases outside the gene matches: 9.

This chain connects TRBV4-3 to TRBJ1-2; perhaps TRBD1 as D (5 bases). The CDR3 contains 15 residues. Trimming stripped 4 bases from V and 3 bases from J, with 15 bases between. CDR1 is LGHNA and CDR2 is YSLEER in the germline V gene. This CDR3 is CASSLVRGADYGYTF. DNA for the CDR3: TGCGCCAGCAGCCTTGTGAGGGGTGCTGACTATGGCTACACCTTC.

V gene TRBV21-1 combines with J gene TRBJ1-1; TRBD1, the D gene given by the table, was not confirmed from the DNA. TRBV21-1 is designated a pseudogene. The CDR3 spans 15 residues. The CDR3 is CASNSGQSPNTEAFF. Here the CDR3 DNA reads TGTGCCAGCAACTCGGGACAGTCACCGAACACTGAAGCTTTCTTT.

The genes are TRBV19 and TRBJ2-5; 8 positions match TRBD1. J gave up 5 bases and V 5 bases, and 10 bases lay outside the gene matches. Germline CDR1 LNHDA, CDR2 SQIVND (reference sequence). The CDR3 contains 15 residues. The CDR3 protein is CASSDRQGRLETQYF. The CDR3 DNA reads TGTGCCAGTAGTGACCGACAGGGGAGGTTGGAGACCCAGTACTTC.

V and J are TRBV5-4 and TRBJ2-4, with TRBD2 identical over 9 bases. The CDR3 has 14 amino acids. With V trimmed by 4 bases and J by 6 bases, 5 bases remained unmatched. In germline, CDR1 is SGHNT, CDR2 YYREEE (reference sequence). DNA of the CDR3: TGTGCCAGCAGCCTGAGCGGGGGGACAAACATTCAGTACTTC. Translating gives CASSLSGGTNIQYF.

This chain joins TRBV4-3 and TRBJ2-4; 7 nucleotides align to TRBD2. V shed 0 bases, J shed 7 bases, and the junction held 12 bases outside the gene matches. Germline assignment: CDR1 LGHNA and CDR2 YSLEER. CDR3 length: 17 amino acids. CDR3 sequence reads: CASSQDLGEAGWNIQYF. CDR3 in DNA: TGCGCCAGCAGCCAAGATCTGGGTGAAGCGGGGTGGAACATTCAGTACTTC.

This clone was picked up a small number of times. V gene TRBV28 combines with J gene TRBJ1-2; D might be TRBD1 (6 bases). Trimming removed 3 bases from V and 0 bases from J, with 20 bases in between. The CDR3 is 18 amino acids. Germline loops: CDR1 MDHEN, CDR2 SYDVKM. Here the CDR3 reads CASSFGGATGLPNYGYTF. As DNA, the CDR3 is TGTGCCAGCAGTTTCGGAGGCGCCACAGGGCTCCCTAACTATGGCTACACCTTC.

J is TRBJ1-1 and V is TRBV2; D remains unclear. Germline V CDR1 and CDR2: SNHLY, FYNNEI. V was pared by 8 bases and J by 6 bases, with 19 bases between. The CDR3 spans 14 residues. The CDR3 protein is CASLPSEVLSEAFF. In DNA form, the CDR3 reads TGTGCCAGCCTACCCTCCGAGGTCCTCTCTGAAGCTTTCTTT.

The chain recombines TRBV5-6 with TRBJ2-6; TRBD1 matches at 8 bases. The ends lost 3 bases at V and 0 bases at J; junction bases unmatched: 8. This CDR3 spans 18 amino acids. From germline, CDR1 is SGHDT and CDR2 YYEEEE. CDR3 sequence: CASSWGDRRYSGANVLTF. The CDR3 region has the DNA TGTGCCAGCAGCTGGGGGGACAGGCGCTACTCTGGGGCCAACGTCCTGACTTTC.

The V and J genes are TRBV15 and TRBJ1-2; possibly TRBD1 for D (5 bases). Trimming shortened V by 0 bases and J by 4 bases, and 12 bases separated the two germline ends. Germline V lookup: CDR1 LNHNV, CDR2 YYDKDF (reference sequence). There are 15 residues in the CDR3. CDR3 sequence reads: CATSRETATSYGYTF. The CDR3 DNA follows: TGTGCCACCAGCAGAGAGACAGCTACCTCCTATGGCTACACCTTC. Full variable domain (remainder filled in from reference TRBV15 and TRBJ1-2): DAMVIQNPRYQVTQFGKPVTLSCSQTLNHNVMYWYQQKSSQAPKLLFHYYDKDFNNEADTPDNFQSRRPNTSFCFLDIRSPGLGDTAMYLCATSRETATSYGYTFGSGTRLTVV.

Comments on this clone: Other nucleotide sequences in the sample specify the same CDR3. The chain uses TRBV3-1 (or the pseudogene TRBV3-2) and TRBJ1-4; 10 positions match TRBD1. V gave up 2 bases and J gave up 8 bases; unmatched junction bases: 2. Germline loops: CDR1 LGHDT, CDR2 YNNKEL (reference sequence). This CDR3 is 14 amino acids long. The CDR3 spells CASSQRQGAEKLFF. The CDR3 DNA is TGTGCCAGCAGCCAAAGACAGGGGGCAGAAAAACTGTTTTTT.

The V gene is TRBV28, the J gene TRBJ2-2, with TRBD1 as a possible D gene (6 bases). The V and J ends lost 4 bases and 5 bases respectively, with 11 bases between them. The CDR3 runs to 14 residues. The germline V gene has CDR1 MDHEN and CDR2 SYDVKM. The CDR3 here is CASSSRGWTGELFF. The CDR3 DNA reads as TGTGCCAGCAGTTCAAGGGGGTGGACCGGGGAGCTGTTTTTT.

The V gene is TRBV5-4, the J gene TRBJ1-2; 7 bases fit TRBD1. The CDR3 totals 15 residues. V lost 0 bases, J lost 2 bases, and 4 bases stayed unmatched. Germline V gives CDR1 SGHNT, CDR2 YYREEE (reference sequence). CDR3 sequence: CASSLERGQNYGYTF. The CDR3 DNA sequence: TGTGCCAGCAGCTTGGAAAGGGGACAGAACTATGGCTACACCTTC. Full variable domain (rest looked up from reference TRBV5-4 and TRBJ1-2): ETGVTQSPTHLIKTRGQQVTLRCSSQSGHNTVSWYQQALGQGPQFIFQYYREEENGRGNFPPRFSGLQFPNYSSELNVNALELDDSALYLCASSLERGQNYGYTFGSGTRLTVV.

The gene calls are TRBV14 and TRBJ1-3; D not certain. The V gene's germline CDR1 is SGHDN and CDR2 FVKESK. The CDR3 has 16 amino acids. Trimming stripped 3 bases from V and 4 bases from J, with 16 bases between. CDR3 residues: CASSQNRRAQGNTIYF. The CDR3 region has the DNA TGTGCCAGCAGCCAGAACCGAAGGGCGCAGGGAAACACCATATATTTT.

CDR3 loop: CASSLEVWGKGQFF. For the CDR3, the DNA is TGTGCCAGCAGCTTAGAGGTATGGGGCAAAGGGCAGTTCTTC. This rearrangement joins TRBV7-9 to TRBJ2-1, with D maybe TRBD1 (5 bases). Germline lookup yields CDR1 SEHNR and CDR2 FQNEAQ (reference sequence). V lost 1 base to trimming and J lost 12 bases, with 16 bases between them. This CDR3 has 14 residues.

A few counts support this clone. This chain links TRBV6-4 with TRBJ2-2; no clear D. The germline CDR1 and CDR2 sequences are MRHNA and SNTAGT. This CDR3 is built from 14 residues. Trimming pared 3 bases from V and 7 bases from J, leaving 12 bases between. Written as DNA, the CDR3 is TGTGCCAGCAGTGATTTCTCCTTAGGCGGGGAGCTGTTTTTT. Translation gives CASSDFSLGGELFF.

This chain joins TRBV3-1 (or the pseudogene TRBV3-2) and TRBJ1-2; no firm D call. Trimming removed 1 base at V and 4 bases at J, with 16 bases between. Per the germline V gene, CDR1 is LGHDT and CDR2 is YNNKEL (reference sequence). The length of the CDR3 is 16 residues. CDR3 coding DNA: TGTGCCAGCAGCCAAGCCGTCTCGGGAGGAATCTATGGCTACACCTTC. This sequence encodes CASSQAVSGGIYGYTF.

This clone has a single count. J is TRBJ1-3 and V is TRBV12-5; a possible D gene is TRBD1 (6 bases). The length of the CDR3 is 15 residues. V dropped 1 base and J dropped 4 bases, with 11 bases sitting between them. Germline V gene sequence: CDR1 LGHNT, CDR2 FRNRAP. In DNA, the CDR3 is TGTGCTAGTGGTTTGGGCCGGACAGAGGGAAACACCATATATTTT. It translates to CASGLGRTEGNTIYF. Looking up the rest from reference TRBV12-5 and TRBJ1-3 gives the full variable domain: DARVTQTPRHKVTEMGQEVTMRCQPILGHNTVFWYRQTMMQGLELLAYFRNRAPLDDSGMPKDRFSAEMPDATLATLKIQPSEPRDSAVYFCASGLGRTEGNTIYFGEGSWLTVV.

The chain recombines TRBV10-2 with TRBJ1-2, with unresolved D. V lost 5 bases and J lost 4, with 14 bases in between. The CDR3 length is 14 residues. Germline-derived CDR1 and CDR2 are WSHSY and SAAADI. CDR3 in amino acids: CASSSTPSGYGYTF. CDR3 DNA: TGCGCCAGCAGTTCGACACCCTCCGGCTATGGCTACACCTTC.

The CDR3 is CASSQAGEGEKLFF. CDR3 bases: TGTGCCAGCAGCCAAGCTGGGGAGGGTGAAAAACTGTTTTTT. This chain uses TRBV4-2 with TRBJ1-4; D call uncertain. In germline, CDR1 is LGHNA, CDR2 YNFKEQ. Trimming cost V 1 base and J 7 bases, with 10 bases left between them. The CDR3 sequence is 14 residues long.

This chain connects TRBV2 to TRBJ1-2; 10 nucleotides match TRBD1. The CDR3 is made up of 15 amino acids. CDR1 is SNHLY, CDR2 FYNNEI, per germline. V lost 4 bases to trimming and J lost 6 bases; unmatched junction nucleotides: 8. The CDR3, as DNA: TGTGCCAGCAGTGTGTACTTGACAGGGGGCGATGGCTACACCTTC. Its translation is CASSVYLTGGDGYTF.

The V gene is TRBV7-9, the J gene TRBJ2-2; D uncertain. Trimming cost V 10 bases and J 1 base, with 10 bases left between them. Germline loops: CDR1 SEHNR, CDR2 FQNEAQ (reference sequence). The CDR3 extends over 13 amino acids. The CDR3 DNA sequence: TGTGCCACTCAAGACGGGAACACCGGGGAGCTGTTTTTT. Its protein product is CATQDGNTGELFF. Looking up the rest from reference TRBV7-9 and TRBJ2-2 gives the full variable domain: DTGVSQNPRHKITKRGQNVTFRCDPISEHNRLYWYRQTLGQGPEFLTYFQNEAQLEKSRLLSDRFSAERPKGSFSTLEIQRTEQGDSAMYLCATQDGNTGELFFGEGSRLTVL.

V gene TRBV12-3 or TRBV12-4 combines with J gene TRBJ1-1; D not resolved. The CDR3 has 13 amino acids. V lost 7 bases and J 0 bases, leaving 9 bases between the germline ends. CDR3 sequence (DNA): TGTGCCAGCACCCAAGGTATGAACACTGAAGCTTTCTTT. It encodes CASTQGMNTEAFF.

This clone was recorded only once. The chain recombines TRBV19 with TRBJ1-1, with a possible D match to TRBD1 (5 bases). Trimming removed 4 bases from V and 0 bases from J, with 9 bases in between. The length of the CDR3 is 14 residues. Germline V gene lookup returns CDR1 LNHDA and CDR2 SQIVND (reference sequence). DNA for the CDR3: TGTGCCAGTAGTACAACAGGACTGAACACTGAAGCTTTCTTT. This sequence encodes CASSTTGLNTEAFF.

The sample holds a few counts of this clone. This chain links TRBV7-2 with TRBJ1-1, with D unclear. The CDR3 contains 14 residues. The germline V gene has CDR1 SGHTA and CDR2 FQGNSA. Deletions cut 5 bases from V and 1 base from J, with 11 bases between. CDR3 sequence: CASSRRTENTEAFF. CDR3 coding DNA: TGTGCCAGCAGCAGGCGCACGGAGAACACTGAAGCTTTCTTT. Drawing the rest from reference TRBV7-2 and TRBJ1-1, the complete variable domain is GAGVSQSPSNKVTEKGKDVELRCDPISGHTALYWYRQSLGQGLEFLIYFQGNSAPDKSGLPSDRFSAERTGGSVSTLTIQRTQQEDSAVYLCASSRRTENTEAFFGQGTRLTVV.

The gene calls are TRBV11-2 and TRBJ1-2; perhaps TRBD1 as D (5 bases). The V end lost 0 bases, the J end lost 8 bases, and 19 bases lay between the germline ends. This CDR3 has 16 amino acids. Germline-derived CDR1 and CDR2 are SGHAT and FQNNGV. In DNA form, the CDR3 reads TGTGCCAGCAGCTTAGACTCTAGACAGACCCTGATCGGCTACACCTTC. Translation: CASSLDSRQTLIGYTF.

This chain links TRBV11-3 with TRBJ2-7, with a weak D call TRBD1 (6 bases). CDR3 length equals 14 residues. V lost 5 bases and J 2 bases, leaving 13 bases between the germline ends. Germline CDR1 SGHNT, CDR2 YENEEA. The CDR3 region is CASSAYREPYEQYF. CDR3 bases: TGTGCCAGCAGCGCCTACAGGGAACCCTACGAGCAGTACTTC.

This clone was counted a single time. V usage is TRBV7-9 and J usage is TRBJ1-1; D gene uncertain. This CDR3 comprises 14 residues. Germline V CDR1 and CDR2: SEHNR, FQNEAQ (reference sequence). The germline V and J ends were trimmed by 2 bases and 3 bases, with 10 bases remaining between them. CDR3 nucleotides: TGTGCCAGCAGCTTACTACAGTCGTACACTGAAGCTTTCTTT. It translates to CASSLLQSYTEAFF.

The rearrangement joins TRBV28 to TRBJ2-3; weak D call: TRBD2 (5 bases). This CDR3 is built from 16 residues. The germline gives CDR1 MDHEN, CDR2 SYDVKM. Trimming removed 5 bases from V and 3 bases from J, with 18 bases in between. The CDR3 here is CASSDFGRGGTDTQYF. Here the CDR3 DNA reads TGTGCCAGCAGTGACTTCGGACGGGGTGGGACAGATACGCAGTATTTT.

This chain uses TRBV29-1 with TRBJ1-1; D unclear. CDR3 length: 11 amino acids. The germline CDR1 and CDR2 sequences are SQVTM and ANQGSEA. Deletions cut 1 base from V and 11 bases from J, with 11 bases between. The CDR3 region is CSVEVRLGAFF. Written as DNA, the CDR3 is TGCAGCGTTGAAGTCAGGCTTGGGGCTTTCTTT.